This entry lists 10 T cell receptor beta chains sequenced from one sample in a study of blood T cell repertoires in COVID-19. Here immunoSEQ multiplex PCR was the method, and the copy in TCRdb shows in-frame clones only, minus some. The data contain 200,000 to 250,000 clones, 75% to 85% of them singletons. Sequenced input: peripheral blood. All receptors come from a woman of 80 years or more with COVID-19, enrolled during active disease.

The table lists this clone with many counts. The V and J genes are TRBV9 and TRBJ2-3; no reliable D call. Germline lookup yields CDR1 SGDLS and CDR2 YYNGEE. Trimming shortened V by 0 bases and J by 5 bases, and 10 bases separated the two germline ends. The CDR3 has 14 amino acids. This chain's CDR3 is CASSVVSRGDTQYF. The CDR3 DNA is TGTGCCAGCAGCGTAGTCTCAAGAGGAGATACGCAGTATTTT.

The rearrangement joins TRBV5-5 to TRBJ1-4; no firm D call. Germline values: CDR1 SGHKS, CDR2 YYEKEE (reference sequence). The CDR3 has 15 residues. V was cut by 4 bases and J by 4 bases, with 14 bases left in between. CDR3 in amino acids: CASSIRTGVNEKLFF. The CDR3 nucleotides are TGTGCCAGCAGCATTAGGACTGGGGTTAATGAAAAACTGTTTTTT.

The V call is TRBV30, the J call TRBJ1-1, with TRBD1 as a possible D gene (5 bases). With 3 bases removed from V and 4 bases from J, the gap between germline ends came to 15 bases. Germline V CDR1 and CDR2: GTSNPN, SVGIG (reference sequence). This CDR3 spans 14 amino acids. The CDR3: CAWSKRGTGTEAFF. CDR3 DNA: TGTGCCTGGAGCAAACGGGGGACGGGCACTGAAGCTTTCTTT.

The DNA for the CDR3 is TGTGCCAGCTCACCAAGAAGCGTCTCCGGGGAGCTGTTTTTT. It specifies CASSPRSVSGELFF. The chain employs TRBV18 and TRBJ2-2; the D is unclear. The CDR3 spans 14 residues. Trimming cost V 2 bases and J 6 bases, with 10 bases left between them. Germline lookup yields CDR1 KGHSH and CDR2 LQKENI.

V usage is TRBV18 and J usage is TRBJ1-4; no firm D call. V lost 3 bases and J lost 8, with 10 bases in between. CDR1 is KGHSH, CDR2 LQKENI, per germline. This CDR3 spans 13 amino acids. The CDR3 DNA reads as TGTGCCAGCTCACCGGAGTTGAAGGAAAAACTGTTTTTT. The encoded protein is CASSPELKEKLFF.

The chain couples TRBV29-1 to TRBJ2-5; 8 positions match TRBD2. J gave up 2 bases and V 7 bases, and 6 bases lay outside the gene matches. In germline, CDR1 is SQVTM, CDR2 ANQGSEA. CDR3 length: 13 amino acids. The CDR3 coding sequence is TGCAGCGGAGCGGGGGCCTTGCAAGAGACCCAGTACTTC. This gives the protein CSGAGALQETQYF.

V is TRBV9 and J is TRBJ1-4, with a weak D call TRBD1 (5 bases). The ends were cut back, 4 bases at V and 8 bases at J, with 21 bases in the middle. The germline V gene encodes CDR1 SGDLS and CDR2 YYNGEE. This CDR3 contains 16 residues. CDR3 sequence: CASSLGGGAPGEKLFF. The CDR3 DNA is TGTGCCAGCAGCCTCGGTGGCGGGGCCCCGGGGGAAAAACTGTTTTTT.

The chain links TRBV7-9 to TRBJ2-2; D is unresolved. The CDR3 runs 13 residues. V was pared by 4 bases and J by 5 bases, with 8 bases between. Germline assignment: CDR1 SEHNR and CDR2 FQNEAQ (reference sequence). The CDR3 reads CASSSVATGELFF. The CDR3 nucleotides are TGTGCCAGCAGCTCCGTTGCGACCGGGGAGCTGTTTTTT.

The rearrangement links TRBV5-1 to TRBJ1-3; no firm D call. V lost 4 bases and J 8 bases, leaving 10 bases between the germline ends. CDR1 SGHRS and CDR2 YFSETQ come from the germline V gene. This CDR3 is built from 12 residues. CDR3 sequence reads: CASSPPGDTIYF. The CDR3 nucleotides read TGCGCCAGCAGCCCCCCGGGAGACACCATATATTTT.

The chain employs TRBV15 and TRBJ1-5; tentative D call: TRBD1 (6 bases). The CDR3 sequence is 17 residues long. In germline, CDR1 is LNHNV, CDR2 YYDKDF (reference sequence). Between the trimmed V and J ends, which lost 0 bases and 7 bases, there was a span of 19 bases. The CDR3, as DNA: TGTGCCACCAGCAGAGATTATACAGGGCCCATAAAACAGCCCCAGCATTTT. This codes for CATSRDYTGPIKQPQHF.